The following is a T cell receptor beta chain sequence with its context. This specimen comes from a study of CD8 T cells in Susac syndrome. CDR1 is LNHNV, CDR2 YYDKDF, per germline (reference sequence). The CDR3 is made up of 15 amino acids. Trimming took off 1 base at V and 1 base at J, with 7 bases between the two ends. Random-hexamer reverse transcription was applied to roughly 0.45 to 1 ug RNA. By means of immunoSEQ multiplex PCR, TCR beta CDR3 spanning 54 Vbeta and 13 Jbeta underwent amplification. TCRdb re-analysed the immunoSEQ multiplex PCR reads in MiXCR, keeping a single row per CDR3 protein. The data hold about 150,000 distinct CDR3 sequences, with just under 95% observed a single time.

The chain has TRBV15 and TRBJ2-2; no definite D call. This clonotype was sampled from a human donor with Susac syndrome. Material for sequencing was CD8+ T cells from PBMCs. CDR3 coding DNA: TGTGCCACCAGCAGAGTCTGGGAGAACACCGGGGAGCTGTTTTTT. Its translation: CATSRVWENTGELFF.